This TCR beta chain was sequenced for a study of blood T cell repertoires in COVID-19. Study details: The cDNA or gDNA used as material had been derived from T cells, B-cell-depleted T cells, or PBMCs.

J gave up 1 base and V 6 bases, and 2 bases lay outside the gene matches. The germline CDR1 and CDR2 sequences are LNHDA and SQIVND (reference sequence). This CDR3 is built from 13 residues. Repertoires were generated with immunoSEQ multiplex PCR, while TCRdb's copy carries only in-frame clones and drops some. The data show about 220,000 clones, 80% seen once. The rearrangement joins TRBV19 to TRBJ1-2; TRBD1 agrees at 7 bases. The source is a human donor in a cohort sampled during active COVID-19. The sequenced material came from peripheral blood. CDR3 residues: CASRWDSNYGYTF. For the CDR3, the DNA is TGTGCCAGTAGGTGGGACAGTAACTATGGCTACACCTTC.